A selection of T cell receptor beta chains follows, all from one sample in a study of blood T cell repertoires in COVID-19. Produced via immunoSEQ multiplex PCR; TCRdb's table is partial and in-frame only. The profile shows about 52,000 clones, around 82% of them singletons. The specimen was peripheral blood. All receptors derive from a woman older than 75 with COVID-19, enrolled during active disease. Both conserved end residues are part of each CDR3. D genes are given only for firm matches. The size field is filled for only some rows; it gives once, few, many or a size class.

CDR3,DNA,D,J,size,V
CATSREGGTQYF,TGTGCCACCAGCAGAGAAGGCGGGACCCAGTACTTC,NA,TRBJ2-5,NA,TRBV15
CASSSRDFNRNEQFF,TGTGCCAGCAGCTCCCGGGACTTCAACCGCAATGAGCAGTTCTTC,NA,TRBJ2-1,NA,TRBV5-4
CASSRGPYEQYF,TGTGCCAGTAGTAGGGGCCCCTACGAGCAGTACTTC,NA,TRBJ2-7,NA,TRBV19
CASSDQRVAKNIQYF,TGTGCCAGTAGCGATCAGCGGGTAGCCAAAAACATTCAGTACTTC,NA,TRBJ2-4,once,TRBV19
CASRGRGTNYGYTF,TGTGCCAGCCGCGGACGGGGAACTAACTATGGCTACACCTTC,NA,TRBJ1-2,NA,TRBV19
CGAGTYEQYF,TGTGGGGCGGGGACCTACGAGCAGTACTTC,NA,TRBJ2-7,NA,TRBV30
CASSYRHLNTEAFF,TGTGCCAGCAGTTACAGACACCTGAACACTGAAGCTTTCTTT,NA,TRBJ1-1,NA,TRBV6-5
CASSSSLANTEAFF,TGTGCCAGCAGTAGCTCCCTAGCAAACACTGAAGCTTTCTTT,NA,TRBJ1-1,NA,TRBV27
CASSYRDRYYGYTF,TGTGCCAGCAGTTACCGGGACAGATACTATGGCTACACCTTC,TRBD1,TRBJ1-2,NA,TRBV6-5
CASTTTGSLNYGYTF,TGTGCCAGCACTACTACCGGATCACTCAACTATGGCTACACCTTC,NA,TRBJ1-2,NA,TRBV2
CASSSPGQSNSPLHF,TGTGCCAGCAGCTCTCCGGGACAGAGTAATTCACCCCTCCACTTT,TRBD1,TRBJ1-6,NA,TRBV7-9
CASRGTGLFSGANVLTF,TGCGCCAGCAGAGGGACAGGGTTGTTCTCTGGGGCCAACGTCCTGACTTTC,TRBD1,TRBJ2-6,NA,TRBV5-1
CSVEGDRENWEQFF,TGCAGCGTTGAGGGGGACAGGGAAAATTGGGAGCAGTTCTTC,TRBD1,TRBJ2-1,NA,TRBV29-1
CASTITDRADGYTF,TGTGCCAGCACCATTACGGACAGGGCTGATGGCTACACCTTC,TRBD1,TRBJ1-2,NA,TRBV9
CASRQAGGNTDTQYF,TGTGCCAGCAGGCAAGCGGGAGGGAACACAGATACGCAGTATTTT,TRBD2,TRBJ2-3,few,TRBV27
CASSPPLAGGAETQYF,TGCGCCAGCAGCCCGCCGCTAGCGGGAGGGGCAGAGACCCAGTACTTC,TRBD2,TRBJ2-5,once,TRBV5-1
CASSLLGGNSPLHF,TGTGCCAGCAGCCTTCTGGGGGGGAATTCACCCCTCCACTTT,NA,TRBJ1-6,NA,TRBV6-2/TRBV6-3
CASSSQGANTGELFF,TGTGCCAGCAGCTCGCAGGGGGCGAACACCGGGGAGCTGTTTTTT,TRBD1,TRBJ2-2,NA,TRBV7-2
CASSQGAGANTGELFF,TGTGCCAGCAGCCAAGGAGCAGGCGCGAACACCGGGGAGCTGTTTTTT,NA,TRBJ2-2,once,TRBV3-1/TRBV3-2
CASSSGTSGYNEQFF,TGTGCCAGCAGCTCCGGGACTAGCGGGTACAATGAGCAGTTCTTC,TRBD2,TRBJ2-1,NA,TRBV6-6
CASSLLERGEQYF,TGTGCCAGCAGCTTACTTGAGCGGGGGGAGCAGTACTTC,TRBD2,TRBJ2-7,NA,TRBV7-8
CASSFSRETQYF,TGCGCCAGCAGCTTTTCGAGGGAGACCCAGTACTTC,NA,TRBJ2-5,NA,TRBV5-1
CASQQGLAVYEQYF,TGTGCCAGCCAACAGGGACTAGCGGTCTACGAGCAGTACTTC,TRBD2,TRBJ2-7,NA,TRBV6-5
CASSVSASGFWNEQFF,TGTGCCAGCAGCGTATCGGCTAGCGGTTTCTGGAATGAGCAGTTCTTC,TRBD2,TRBJ2-1,NA,TRBV9
CASSIRWASGANVLTF,TGTGCCAGCAGTATTCGGTGGGCCTCTGGGGCCAACGTCCTGACTTTC,NA,TRBJ2-6,NA,TRBV27
CASSPGQYYEQYF,TGTGCCAGCAGCCCAGGACAGTACTACGAGCAGTACTTC,NA,TRBJ2-7,NA,TRBV4-2
CASSPSDF,TGTGCCAGCAGCCCCTCGGATTTT,NA,TRBJ1-5,NA,TRBV7-9
CASSEYTTGQPQHF,TGTGCCAGCAGTGAATACACCACAGGACAGCCCCAGCATTTT,NA,TRBJ1-5,NA,TRBV2
CASSYPQREGQDTQYF,TGTGCCAGCAGTTACCCCCAGCGGGAGGGCCAAGATACGCAGTATTTT,TRBD2,TRBJ2-3,NA,TRBV6-2/TRBV6-3
CASSQDHVATGRTSIYF,TGCGCCAGCAGCCAAGATCATGTGGCGACAGGGAGGACCTCCATATATTTT,TRBD1,TRBJ1-3,NA,TRBV4-1
CASSRGGVASNQPQHF,TGTGCCAGCAGCCGGGGGGGGGTGGCTAGCAATCAGCCCCAGCATTTT,NA,TRBJ1-5,few,TRBV28
CASSKKETGGLYEQYF,TGTGCCAGCAGCAAAAAGGAGACAGGGGGTTTATACGAGCAGTACTTC,NA,TRBJ2-7,NA,TRBV21-1
CASRTGGTGELFF,TGTGCCAGTAGGACAGGGGGCACCGGGGAGCTGTTTTTT,TRBD1,TRBJ2-2,NA,TRBV19
CASSLRQGAVGTEAFF,TGTGCCAGCAGTTTACGCCAGGGGGCCGTAGGCACTGAAGCTTTCTTT,TRBD1,TRBJ1-1,few,TRBV28
CASSSPGGPVRETQYF,TGTGCCAGCAGTTCCCCGGGAGGGCCGGTGCGAGAGACCCAGTACTTC,TRBD2,TRBJ2-5,NA,TRBV28
CASSILSALNEKLFF,TGTGCCAGCAGTATACTTTCTGCGCTCAATGAAAAACTGTTTTTT,NA,TRBJ1-4,NA,TRBV6-5
CASSDTQGVGGYTF,TGTGCCAGCAGTGATACACAGGGGGTGGGTGGCTACACCTTC,TRBD1,TRBJ1-2,many,TRBV27
CASSLGTGGGTEAFF,TGTGCCAGTAGTTTAGGGACAGGCGGAGGGACTGAAGCTTTCTTT,TRBD1,TRBJ1-1,once,TRBV19
CASSLAGGPKDEQFF,TGTGCCAGCAGCCTAGCGGGAGGGCCGAAGGATGAGCAGTTCTTC,TRBD2,TRBJ2-1,few,TRBV28
CAAPGLSHTGELFF,TGTGCCGCGCCGGGACTATCGCACACCGGGGAGCTGTTTTTT,TRBD2,TRBJ2-2,NA,TRBV30
CASSPGLASSYNEQFF,TGTGCCAGCAGCCCCGGACTAGCGAGCTCCTACAATGAGCAGTTCTTC,TRBD2,TRBJ2-1,NA,TRBV3-1/TRBV3-2
CASSQGTFTDTQYF,TGTGCCAGCAGCCAAGGGACTTTCACAGATACGCAGTATTTT,NA,TRBJ2-3,NA,TRBV3-1/TRBV3-2
CASSLTGGTYNEQFF,TGTGCCAGCAGCTTAACGGGAGGGACCTACAATGAGCAGTTCTTC,TRBD2,TRBJ2-1,NA,TRBV7-3
CASSLSGQGLDTQYF,TGTGCCAGCAGCTTGTCGGGACAGGGGTTGGATACGCAGTATTTT,TRBD1,TRBJ2-3,NA,TRBV5-4